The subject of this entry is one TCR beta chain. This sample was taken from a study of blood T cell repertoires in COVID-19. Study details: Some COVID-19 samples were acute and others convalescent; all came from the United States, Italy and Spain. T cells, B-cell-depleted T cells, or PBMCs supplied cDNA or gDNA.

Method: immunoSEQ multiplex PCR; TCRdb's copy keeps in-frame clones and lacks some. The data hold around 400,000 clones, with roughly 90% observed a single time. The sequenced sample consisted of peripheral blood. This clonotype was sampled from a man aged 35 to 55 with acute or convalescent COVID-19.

CDR3 nucleotide sequence: TGTGCCAGCAGCGTAGTGGGACAGGGGGAAGCTTTCTTT. Protein: CASSVVGQGEAFF. The chain recombines TRBV9 with TRBJ1-1; 10 bases are shared with TRBD1. CDR1 is SGDLS and CDR2 is YYNGEE in the germline V gene. The CDR3 covers 13 residues. V shed 0 bases and J 8 bases; nucleotides not matched to a gene: 1.